The sequence of this TCR beta chain was determined in a study of blood T cells in healthy people across ages. Between the trimmed V and J ends, which lost 2 bases and 4 bases, there was a span of 14 bases. CDR3 length: 15 residues. A second PCR of about 6 to 12 cycles used a sample-barcoded 5' primer and a J-beta primer mix. Via MiXCR, TCRdb re-called the 5' RACE reads, giving one row per CDR3 protein. The table shows 1.2 million to 1.5 million distinct CDR3 sequences, with around 39% occurring only once. Concerning this clonotype itself: The antigen is unknown.

Overall study findings and caveats: Per million T cells, TCR beta diversity dropped about linearly as age rose.

Sample: blood. V and J are TRBV12-3 or TRBV12-4 and TRBJ1-2, with D possibly TRBD1 on 5 matching bases. This clonotype originated in a woman between 18 and 29 years old in good health. The DNA of the CDR3 is TGTGCCAGCAGTTTACCCGAGGGACTGACCTATGGCTACACCTTC. It is translated as CASSLPEGLTYGYTF.